These T cell receptor beta chains were read from a single sample in a study of beta chain features in type 1 diabetes. Profiled with immunoSEQ multiplex PCR; TCRdb holds only in-frame clones, not every one. This sample yields roughly 700,000 clones, of which roughly 13% are seen a single time; 0.02% to 0.025% belongs to the top ten. Sequencing used naive CD4+ T cells from blood. The receptors come from a man aged 18 to 29 with type 1 diabetes. Each CDR3 is given with its conserved first and last residue. D genes are given only for firm matches. Clone size, where shown, is once, few, many, or a class for clones that have expanded.

clone_size: few; v_call: TRBV11-3; d_call: .; j_call: TRBJ2-1; cdr3_aa: CASRSSYNEQFF
clone_size: .; v_call: TRBV19; d_call: TRBD1; j_call: TRBJ2-1; cdr3_aa: CASSKAQGVYNEQFF
clone_size: few; v_call: TRBV7-2; d_call: .; j_call: TRBJ2-7; cdr3_aa: CASSRTDVSYEQYF
clone_size: .; v_call: TRBV20-1; d_call: .; j_call: TRBJ2-7; cdr3_aa: CSSSSGREQYF
clone_size: few; v_call: TRBV7-9; d_call: .; j_call: TRBJ1-6; cdr3_aa: CASSSGGARQISPLHF
clone_size: .; v_call: TRBV28; d_call: .; j_call: TRBJ1-1; cdr3_aa: CASIHGVRGLAFF
clone_size: .; v_call: TRBV2; d_call: .; j_call: TRBJ2-5; cdr3_aa: CATSGQVETQYF
clone_size: few; v_call: TRBV6-5; d_call: TRBD1; j_call: TRBJ1-6; cdr3_aa: CASSYTGQGDSPLHF
clone_size: .; v_call: TRBV19; d_call: .; j_call: TRBJ2-5; cdr3_aa: CAAGGAYQETQYF
clone_size: .; v_call: TRBV5-1; d_call: .; j_call: TRBJ2-1; cdr3_aa: CASSPSGQYNEQFF
clone_size: few; v_call: TRBV18; d_call: .; j_call: TRBJ2-1; cdr3_aa: CASSPGGNEQFF
clone_size: .; v_call: TRBV14; d_call: TRBD2; j_call: TRBJ2-5; cdr3_aa: CASSLGLAGPQETQYF
clone_size: .; v_call: TRBV5-1; d_call: TRBD1; j_call: TRBJ2-7; cdr3_aa: CASSTDRVYEQYF
clone_size: few; v_call: TRBV7-9; d_call: .; j_call: TRBJ1-2; cdr3_aa: CASRPDEDYGYTF
clone_size: .; v_call: TRBV4-1; d_call: .; j_call: TRBJ2-5; cdr3_aa: CASSLNVFSQETQYF
clone_size: .; v_call: TRBV5-6; d_call: .; j_call: TRBJ2-1; cdr3_aa: CASSLRGYSYNEQFF
clone_size: .; v_call: TRBV6-1; d_call: .; j_call: TRBJ2-3; cdr3_aa: CASRGLGTQYF
clone_size: few; v_call: TRBV4-1; d_call: .; j_call: TRBJ1-5; cdr3_aa: CASSQGSQLNQPQHF
clone_size: few; v_call: TRBV29-1; d_call: TRBD1; j_call: TRBJ1-1; cdr3_aa: CSVGDRERDEAFF
clone_size: few; v_call: TRBV10-3; d_call: TRBD1; j_call: TRBJ2-1; cdr3_aa: CAIRGTGDINEQFF
clone_size: .; v_call: TRBV10-3; d_call: .; j_call: TRBJ2-7; cdr3_aa: CAIRTGDEQYF
clone_size: .; v_call: TRBV2; d_call: .; j_call: TRBJ2-7; cdr3_aa: CASSEGQLYGEQYF
clone_size: few; v_call: TRBV19; d_call: .; j_call: TRBJ2-1; cdr3_aa: CASSPRGSSYNEQFF
clone_size: few; v_call: TRBV19; d_call: .; j_call: TRBJ2-2; cdr3_aa: CATPKGEGNTGELFF
clone_size: many; v_call: TRBV15; d_call: .; j_call: TRBJ1-6; cdr3_aa: CATSPSQVPPLHF
clone_size: .; v_call: TRBV6-5; d_call: .; j_call: TRBJ2-7; cdr3_aa: CASSYSVGLEQYF
clone_size: .; v_call: TRBV23-1; d_call: .; j_call: TRBJ1-2; cdr3_aa: CASSQSPAGYGYTF
clone_size: .; v_call: TRBV5-4; d_call: TRBD2; j_call: TRBJ2-5; cdr3_aa: CASSLEGGGPKAETQYF